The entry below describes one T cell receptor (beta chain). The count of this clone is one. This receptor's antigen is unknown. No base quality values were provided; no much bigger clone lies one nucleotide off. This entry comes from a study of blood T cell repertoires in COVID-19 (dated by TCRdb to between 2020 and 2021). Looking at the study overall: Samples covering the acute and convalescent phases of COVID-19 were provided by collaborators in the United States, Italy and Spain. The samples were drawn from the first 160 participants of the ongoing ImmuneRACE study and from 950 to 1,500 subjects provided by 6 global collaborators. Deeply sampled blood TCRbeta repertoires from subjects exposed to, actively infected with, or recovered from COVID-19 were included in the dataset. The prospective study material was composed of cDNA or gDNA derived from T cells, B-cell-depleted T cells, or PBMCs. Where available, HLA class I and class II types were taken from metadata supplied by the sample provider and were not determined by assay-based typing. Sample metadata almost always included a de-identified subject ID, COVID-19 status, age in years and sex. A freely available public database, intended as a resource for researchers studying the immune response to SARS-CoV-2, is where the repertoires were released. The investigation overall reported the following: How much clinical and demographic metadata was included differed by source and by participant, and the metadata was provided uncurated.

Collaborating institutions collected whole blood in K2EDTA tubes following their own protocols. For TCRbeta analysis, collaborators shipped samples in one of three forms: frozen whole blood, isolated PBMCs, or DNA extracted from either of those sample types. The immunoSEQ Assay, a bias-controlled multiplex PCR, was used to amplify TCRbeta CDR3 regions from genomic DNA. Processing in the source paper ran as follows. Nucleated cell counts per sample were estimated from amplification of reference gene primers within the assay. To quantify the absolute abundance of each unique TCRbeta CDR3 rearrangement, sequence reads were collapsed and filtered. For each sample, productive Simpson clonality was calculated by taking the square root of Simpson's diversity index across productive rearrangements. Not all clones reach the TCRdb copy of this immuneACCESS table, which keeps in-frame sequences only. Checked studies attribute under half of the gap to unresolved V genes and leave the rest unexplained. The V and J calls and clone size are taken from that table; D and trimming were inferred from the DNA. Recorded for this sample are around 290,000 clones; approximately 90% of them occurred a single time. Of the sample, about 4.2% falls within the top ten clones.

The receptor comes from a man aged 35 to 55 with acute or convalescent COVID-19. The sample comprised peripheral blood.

The CDR3 reads CASSALYRDRGNSPLHF. The nucleotide sequence reads as follows: TGTGCCAGCTCAGCTTTATACCGGGACAGGGGAAATTCACCCCTCCACTTT. The chain uses TRBV18 and TRBJ1-6; the central 10 bases match TRBD1. The germline V gene gives CDR1 as KGHSH and CDR2 as LQKENI. Relative to germline, V is missing 5 bases and J is missing 7 bases, with 11 bases of the junction outside any gene match. The CDR3 goes from the cysteine to the phenylalanine over 17 residues. CDR3 DNA only is kept here, 51 bases in frame from base 1.